The 5 T cell receptor beta chains presented below share a single source sample, sequenced in a study of beta chain features in type 1 diabetes. All of the isolated RNA was reverse transcribed, so expressed TCRB transcripts were sequenced. Data came from immunoSEQ multiplex PCR; TCRdb stores just in-frame clones and leaves some out. The sample contains 38,000 or so clones, roughly two thirds of which appear only once. Sequenced input: Tregs from blood. These TCRs come from a woman in her twenties or thirties in good health.

The count of this clone is one. V usage is TRBV7-9 and J usage is TRBJ1-1; D is perhaps TRBD1 (5 bases). This CDR3 has 15 amino acids. Trimming shortened V by 2 bases and J by 4 bases, and 14 bases separated the two germline ends. CDR1 is SEHNR and CDR2 is FQNEAQ in the germline V gene (reference sequence). CDR3 region: CASSLLGGGSTEAFF. The DNA of the CDR3 is TGTGCCAGCAGCTTACTGGGCGGGGGGAGCACTGAAGCTTTCTTT.

V and J are TRBV5-1 and TRBJ2-5, with TRBD2 matching over 7 bases. Germline V gene lookup returns CDR1 SGHRS and CDR2 YFSETQ. The CDR3 length is 15 residues. J gave up 5 bases and V 7 bases, and 14 bases lay outside the gene matches. The CDR3 DNA reads as TGCGCCAGCGCTCGGGGGGATGGCCAGTATGAGACCCAGTACTTC. Translated: CASARGDGQYETQYF.

This clone was seen only a few times. This rearrangement joins TRBV7-9 to TRBJ1-4; 7 bases align to TRBD1. J gave up 8 bases and V 6 bases, and 3 bases lay outside the gene matches. The germline gives CDR1 SEHNR, CDR2 FQNEAQ (reference sequence). CDR3 length equals 12 residues. The CDR3 DNA reads TGTGCCAGCAGACCGACAGGGGAAAAACTGTTTTTT. Protein sequence: CASRPTGEKLFF.

This clone is termed medium-sized. This CDR3 is CASSPSALDEQFF. The DNA of the CDR3 is TGTGCCAGCTCACCAAGTGCCTTAGATGAGCAGTTCTTC. The chain carries TRBV18 and TRBJ2-1; D call uncertain. The CDR3 covers 13 residues. The V gene lost 2 bases and the J gene lost 8 bases, with 10 bases spanning the gap. Germline V CDR1 and CDR2: KGHSH, LQKENI.

This clone is categorized as medium-sized. This chain links TRBV11-1 with TRBJ2-2; 7 nucleotides match TRBD1. The CDR3 sequence is 15 residues long. The V gene's germline CDR1 is SGHAT and CDR2 FQDESV (reference sequence). Unmatched junction bases numbered 8, after V lost 6 bases and J lost 4 bases. The CDR3 spells CASRSGTAFTGELFF. Here the CDR3 DNA reads TGTGCCAGCAGATCCGGGACAGCGTTCACCGGGGAGCTGTTTTTT.